This entry describes one T cell receptor beta chain. Antigen unknown. Sequenced with the Oncomine TCR Beta short-read assay was DNA taken from cultured CD4+ T cells. MiXCR was run by TCRdb on the PCR reads, yielding one entry per CDR3 protein. Of more than 8,000 distinct CDR3 sequences in the sample, 65% to 75% were seen once. Germline loops: CDR1 SNHLY, CDR2 FYNNEI. Trimming shortened V by 5 bases and J by 8 bases, and 16 bases separated the two germline ends. The CDR3 runs 14 residues. This entry comes from a study of vaccination and CD4 T cells after COVID-19. Study-wide background: Each convalescent patient was PCR positive for SARS-CoV-2 on nasal swab; nine or ten cases were mild and one severe. Broader study findings: Convalescent patients were relatively few, and early post-infection timepoints were missing.

Treatment meaning: roughly 11-day PBMC culture with coronavirus spike peptide pools or control peptides (ViraFEST assay). This sequence was found in a human donor who had recovered from COVID-19. Sequences were obtained from CD4+ T cells from blood, cultured in vitro. The chain has TRBV2 and TRBJ1-5; D is possibly TRBD1 (6 bases). In DNA form, the CDR3 reads TGTGCCAGCAGTCCCTCAGGGGTTAGGGAGCCCCAGCATTTT. Its translation is CASSPSGVREPQHF.